The T cell receptor beta chain under discussion was sequenced for a study of post-analysis software for immune sequencing data. The study's findings and limits: TRBV5-6, TRBV5-1 and TRBV20-1 belonged to a set of about five TRBV segments that were more frequent in patients than controls.

A remark on this clonotype: The antigen is not known. A much bigger clone sits one base away, suggesting this may be a read error.

The CDR3 runs 11 residues. Germline CDR1 and CDR2: SQVTM and ANQGSEA. V lost 3 bases and J 2 bases, leaving 3 bases between the germline ends. Unique molecular identifiers featured in each of the TCR beta cDNA libraries. TCRdb used MiXCR to reprocess the PCR reads, holding one entry per CDR3 protein. The sample records fewer than 850,000 distinct CDR3 sequences, roughly 29% being singletons. The chain recombines TRBV29-1 with TRBJ2-3; D gene unclear. The sequence was obtained from a girl under 18 with multiple sclerosis. The sequenced sample consisted of blood. The CDR3 protein is CSVEFTDTQYF. DNA of the CDR3: TGCAGCGTTGAGTTCACAGATACGCAGTATTTT.